The 13 T cell receptor beta chains listed next were all sequenced from one sample in a study of blood T cell repertoires in COVID-19. Using immunoSEQ multiplex PCR, the repertoire was profiled, and TCRdb retains in-frame clones only, with some absent. The sample yields about 260,000 clones, less than 90% seen once. Specimen: peripheral blood. The receptors were gathered from a man aged 55 to 70 with acute or convalescent COVID-19.

In this sample, this clone turned up once. The chain uses TRBV6-2 or TRBV6-3 and TRBJ2-7; 10 bases fit TRBD1. This CDR3 is 17 amino acids long. Germline V gene data show CDR1 as MNHEY and CDR2 as SVGEGT. Trimming took 2 bases from V and 0 from J; bases not matched to a gene: 7. The CDR3 nucleotides read TGTGCCAGCAGTTACAGGAGGGACAGGGGTGGCTCCTACGAGCAGTACTTC. As protein: CASSYRRDRGGSYEQYF.

V is TRBV27 and J is TRBJ1-4; maybe TRBD1 (6 bases). CDR1 MNHEY and CDR2 SMNVEV come from the germline V gene (reference sequence). Deletions cut 2 bases from V and 4 bases from J, with 8 bases between. This CDR3 comprises 14 residues. The CDR3 DNA follows: TGTGCCAGCAGTTTAAGACAGGTTAATGAAAAACTGTTTTTT. It specifies CASSLRQVNEKLFF.

The chain carries TRBV10-3 and TRBJ2-1, with D possibly matching TRBD1 (6 bases). The CDR3 is made up of 16 amino acids. Per germline, CDR1 ENHRY and CDR2 SYGVKD. Trimming stripped 6 bases from V and 0 bases from J, with 15 bases between. This CDR3 reads CAIRSADSSSYNEQFF. In nucleotides, the CDR3 is TGTGCCATCAGGAGCGCGGACAGCAGCTCCTACAATGAGCAGTTCTTC.

V is TRBV18 and J is TRBJ1-1; a possible D gene is TRBD1 (5 bases). The germline V gene has CDR1 KGHSH and CDR2 LQKENI. The CDR3 loop spans 17 amino acids. V lost 0 bases and J lost 1, with 15 bases in between. CDR3 nucleotide sequence: TGTGCCAGCTCACCACCGAACAGGAGGGGTCGGAACACTGAAGCTTTCTTT. Residues: CASSPPNRRGRNTEAFF.

This clone has more than one count but fewer than ten. This sequence joins TRBV29-1 and TRBJ1-1; the D is unclear. V lost 6 bases to trimming and J lost 0 bases, with 14 bases between them. In germline, CDR1 is SQVTM, CDR2 ANQGSEA. There are 14 residues in the CDR3. The CDR3 sequence: CSVMEVSMNTEAFF. The CDR3 coding sequence is TGCAGCGTAATGGAGGTGTCCATGAACACTGAAGCTTTCTTT.

This rearrangement joins TRBV18 to TRBJ2-6, with 8 bases that match TRBD1. This CDR3 is built from 17 residues. The junction had 4 bases not matched to a gene; V was cut back by 3 bases and J by 0 bases. Germline V lookup: CDR1 KGHSH, CDR2 LQKENI. The CDR3, as DNA: TGTGCCAGCTCACCCCAGGGGGCCCACTCTGGGGCCAACGTCCTGACTTTC. Protein: CASSPQGAHSGANVLTF.

This clone was picked up a small number of times. CDR3 nucleotides: TGTGCCAGCAGCCCCCACGCCGGGGGAACCTACGAGCAGTACTTC. It yields the protein CASSPHAGGTYEQYF. This sequence joins TRBV28 and TRBJ2-7, with a possible D match to TRBD2 (6 bases). Trimming took off 6 bases at V and 2 bases at J, with 17 bases between the two ends. Germline lookup yields CDR1 MDHEN and CDR2 SYDVKM. The CDR3 runs 15 residues. The complete variable domain, with remaining parts taken from reference TRBV28 and TRBJ2-7, reads DVKVTQSSRYLVKRTGEKVFLECVQDMDHENMFWYRQDPGLGLRLIYFSYDVKMKEKGDIPEGYSVSREKKERFSLILESASTNQTSMYLCASSPHAGGTYEQYFGPGTRLTVT.

V gene TRBV9 combines with J gene TRBJ2-7; maybe TRBD2 (6 bases). With 0 bases removed from V and 5 bases from J, the gap between germline ends came to 9 bases. This CDR3 has 13 amino acids. CDR1 and CDR2 from the germline V gene are SGDLS and YYNGEE. CDR3 DNA sequence: TGTGCCAGCAGCGTAGTGGAGGGCCACGAGCAGTACTTC. This encodes CASSVVEGHEQYF.

This chain links TRBV5-5 with TRBJ2-5; TRBD1 matches at 8 bases. The CDR3 has 15 amino acids. Germline V gives CDR1 SGHKS, CDR2 YYEKEE (reference sequence). Germline trimming cut 0 bases from V and 5 bases from J; bases unmatched to any gene: 6. The chain's CDR3 is CASSLAPGGRETQYF. The CDR3 DNA reads as TGTGCCAGCAGCTTGGCCCCAGGGGGCAGGGAGACCCAGTACTTC.

The chain uses TRBV7-9 and TRBJ2-5; D not certain. V dropped 5 bases and J dropped 2 bases, with 3 bases sitting between them. This CDR3 has 11 amino acids. From germline, CDR1 is SEHNR and CDR2 FQNEAQ (reference sequence). The CDR3 is CASSPQETQYF. The DNA of the CDR3 is TGTGCCAGCAGCCCACAAGAGACCCAGTACTTC.

This chain uses TRBV20-1 with TRBJ2-3; no reliable D call. This CDR3 contains 11 residues. CDR1 is DFQATT and CDR2 is SNEGSKA in the germline V gene (reference sequence). Trimming took 5 bases from V and 5 from J, leaving 8 bases between them. In DNA, the CDR3 is TGCAGTGCTCAGAAATTAGATACGCAGTATTTT. Amino acid sequence: CSAQKLDTQYF.

This chain joins TRBV6-5 and TRBJ1-3; D is unresolved. Trimming removed 7 bases from V and 0 bases from J, with 13 bases in between. The germline V gene encodes CDR1 MNHEY and CDR2 SVGAGI. CDR3 length: 15 residues. CDR3 nucleotides: TGTGCCAGCAAACTTGACACCAACTCTGGAAACACCATATATTTT. Translated: CASKLDTNSGNTIYF.

The rearrangement uses TRBV4-2 and TRBJ2-1; TRBD2 matches at 7 bases. Germline CDR1 and CDR2: LGHNA and YNFKEQ. This CDR3 has 18 amino acids. With 0 bases clipped from V and 0 bases from J, the junction kept 8 bases outside the gene matches. The CDR3 region is CASSQESRLAISYNEQFF. In nucleotides, the CDR3 is TGTGCCAGCAGCCAAGAAAGTAGACTAGCCATCTCCTACAATGAGCAGTTCTTC.